These 22 T cell receptor beta chains were sequenced from one sample in a study of blood T cell repertoires in COVID-19 (dated by TCRdb to 2020 to 2022). Libraries were prepared through the immunoSEQ multiplex PCR assay. The clones in this table, taken by TCRdb from immuneACCESS, are in-frame only. Not every clone is retained; where verified, under half of the shortfall comes from an unresolved V gene, and the cause of the rest is unknown. Across this sample there are roughly 100,000 clones, with approximately 88% seen only once. Roughly 29% of the sample lies in the top ten. The sequenced material came from peripheral blood. These receptors originate from a man aged 55 to 70 with acute or convalescent COVID-19.

The chain couples TRBV5-4 to TRBJ2-6; D remains unclear. V dropped 0 bases and J dropped 0 bases, with 7 bases sitting between them. Germline V gives CDR1 SGHNT, CDR2 YYREEE (reference sequence). This CDR3 contains 16 residues. CDR3 sequence (DNA): TGTGCCAGCAGCTTGGCTCCGGTCTCTGGGGCCAACGTCCTGACTTTC. It is translated as CASSLAPVSGANVLTF.

This clone appeared a single time. The chain carries TRBV5-6 and TRBJ2-1; 8 bases align to TRBD1. CDR1 SGHDT and CDR2 YYEEEE come from the germline V gene. The CDR3 extends over 15 amino acids. Losses at the gene ends were 5 bases for V and 8 bases for J; bases not matched to a gene: 12. The CDR3 loop reads CASSWYGQGGDEQFF. The CDR3 nucleotides read TGTGCCAGCAGTTGGTACGGACAGGGTGGAGATGAGCAGTTCTTC.

The chain recombines TRBV9 with TRBJ2-3; TRBD2 is a possible D gene (6 bases). Trimming pared 3 bases from V and 0 bases from J, leaving 17 bases between. Looked up from germline, CDR1 is SGDLS and CDR2 is YYNGEE. The CDR3 runs to 17 residues. The DNA for the CDR3 is TGTGCCAGCAGCGCCCTAGGGCTTCGGGGGAGCACAGATACGCAGTATTTT. Its translation is CASSALGLRGSTDTQYF.

The V gene is TRBV7-8, the J gene TRBJ1-6; D may be TRBD1 (5 bases). Per the germline V gene, CDR1 is SGHVS and CDR2 is FQNEAQ. The CDR3 extends over 15 amino acids. The V end was cut by 2 bases, the J end by 6 bases, with 11 bases between. The CDR3 DNA sequence: TGTGCCAGCAGCTTAACAAGGCAGGGTAATTCACCCCTCCACTTT. Translation gives CASSLTRQGNSPLHF.

The chain joins TRBV19 to TRBJ2-1; 16 bases line up with TRBD2. This CDR3 spans 23 amino acids. CDR1 is LNHDA and CDR2 is SQIVND in the germline V gene (reference sequence). V was pared by 3 bases and J by 8 bases, with 25 bases of the junction left unmatched. CDR3 DNA: TGTGCCAGTAGTATTTGGGACAGGGGACTAGCGGGAGGGCCTGGGGGTGATTTCGATGAGCAGTTCTTC. This gives the protein CASSIWDRGLAGGPGGDFDEQFF.

V is TRBV5-5 and J is TRBJ1-5; D is unclear. This CDR3 spans 13 amino acids. V shed 3 bases and J shed 4 bases, with 8 bases lying between them. Germline assignment: CDR1 SGHKS and CDR2 YYEKEE (reference sequence). This CDR3 is CASSWFENQPQHF. Here the CDR3 DNA reads TGTGCCAGCAGCTGGTTTGAGAATCAGCCCCAGCATTTT.

V gene TRBV28 combines with J gene TRBJ2-3, with D unresolved. The CDR3 covers 14 residues. Germline V gene data show CDR1 as MDHEN and CDR2 as SYDVKM. V was pared by 3 bases and J by 7 bases, with 14 bases between. The chain's CDR3 is CASSFSTVPHTQYF. DNA of the CDR3: TGTGCCAGCAGTTTTTCGACTGTTCCGCATACGCAGTATTTT.

The V and J genes are TRBV29-1 and TRBJ1-2, with 8 bases matching TRBD1. This CDR3 is built from 14 residues. Germline V gene sequence: CDR1 SQVTM, CDR2 ANQGSEA. The CDR3 nucleotides read TGCACAGCTGACCGTGGACAGGGCGGCTATGGCTACACCTTC. Translated: CTADRGQGGYGYTF.

The chain carries TRBV28 and TRBJ2-1, with 12 bases aligning to TRBD2. Germline values: CDR1 MDHEN, CDR2 SYDVKM. The CDR3 contains 15 residues. The V gene end was trimmed by 7 bases and the J gene end by 9 bases; junction bases not matched to a gene: 10. CDR3 in amino acids: CASTLAGGPLGEQFF. As DNA, the CDR3 is TGTGCCAGCACCCTAGCGGGAGGGCCCCTTGGTGAGCAGTTCTTC.

A few counts support this clone. This chain links TRBV6-5 with TRBJ2-1, with 8 bases fitting TRBD1. Germline-derived CDR1 and CDR2 are MNHEY and SVGAGI. Trimming cost V 4 bases and J 1 base; bases outside gene matches: 3. The CDR3 is 15 residues long. CDR3 nucleotides: TGTGCCAGCAGTTTCGGACAGGGATCCTACAATGAGCAGTTCTTC. It encodes CASSFGQGSYNEQFF.

This chain uses TRBV12-3 or TRBV12-4 with TRBJ1-6; perhaps TRBD1 as D (6 bases). V shed 6 bases and J shed 7 bases, with 10 bases lying between them. There are 13 residues in the CDR3. CDR3 protein: CASRKDRNSPLHF. CDR3 nucleotides: TGTGCCAGCAGAAAGGACAGAAATTCACCCCTCCACTTT.

This clone has only one observation. This rearrangement joins TRBV19 to TRBJ1-4; TRBD1 matches 7 bases. With V trimmed by 2 bases and J by 10 bases, 1 base remained unmatched. Germline-derived CDR1 and CDR2 are LNHDA and SQIVND (reference sequence). CDR3 length: 12 amino acids. CDR3 sequence reads: CASSIRDRKLFF. The DNA of the CDR3 is TGTGCCAGTAGTATAAGGGACAGAAAACTGTTTTTT.

This clone has only one observation. The chain has TRBV28 and TRBJ2-5; TRBD1 might be the D (7 bases). The CDR3 spans 15 residues. Trimming pared 4 bases from V and 4 bases from J, leaving 16 bases between. Germline V gene lookup returns CDR1 MDHEN and CDR2 SYDVKM. This CDR3 reads CASSSGGQLGETQYF. The CDR3 DNA reads TGTGCCAGCAGTTCCGGGGGACAGCTCGGAGAGACCCAGTACTTC.

Only one count was recorded for this clone. This chain connects TRBV14 to TRBJ1-1; D ambiguous. This CDR3 has 14 amino acids. With 6 bases removed from V and 3 bases from J, the gap between germline ends came to 14 bases. Per germline, CDR1 SGHDN and CDR2 FVKESK. The CDR3 sequence: CASRHPKRYTEAFF. The DNA for the CDR3 is TGTGCCAGCAGGCACCCCAAGCGGTACACTGAAGCTTTCTTT.

J is TRBJ1-2 and V is TRBV7-9, with 9 bases that match TRBD1. Germline V gives CDR1 SEHNR, CDR2 FQNEAQ (reference sequence). V was clipped by 4 bases and J by 5 bases; unmatched bases: 8. The CDR3 spans 15 residues. The chain's CDR3 is CASSSLRQGVYGYTF. The CDR3 DNA reads as TGTGCCAGCAGCTCACTTAGACAGGGGGTATATGGCTACACCTTC. The entire variable domain, with the rest obtained from reference TRBV7-9 and TRBJ1-2, is as follows: DTGVSQNPRHKITKRGQNVTFRCDPISEHNRLYWYRQTLGQGPEFLTYFQNEAQLEKSRLLSDRFSAERPKGSFSTLEIQRTEQGDSAMYLCASSSLRQGVYGYTFGSGTRLTVV.

The chain combines TRBV5-1 with TRBJ2-5; 11 nucleotides line up with TRBD2. V trimming: 5 bases; J trimming: 5 bases; junction bases outside the gene matches: 11. The CDR3 is 16 amino acids. The germline V gene has CDR1 SGHRS and CDR2 YFSETQ. CDR3 region: CASRQLAGGGWETQYF. The DNA for the CDR3 is TGCGCCAGCAGGCAATTAGCGGGAGGGGGCTGGGAGACCCAGTACTTC.

V usage is TRBV28 and J usage is TRBJ1-1; D is perhaps TRBD1 (6 bases). V was cut by 5 bases and J by 0 bases, with 13 bases left in between. Looked up from germline, CDR1 is MDHEN and CDR2 is SYDVKM. The CDR3 runs 15 residues. The CDR3 DNA follows: TGTGCCAGCAGTAAAACAGGGACGGTGAACACTGAAGCTTTCTTT. Encoded protein: CASSKTGTVNTEAFF.

This chain connects TRBV21-1 to TRBJ1-3. TRBV21-1 is termed a pseudogene. The CDR3 has 15 residues. CDR3 sequence (DNA): TGTGCCGCCCTCGGGTTTTCCTGCTCTGGAAACACCATATATTTT. This sequence encodes CAALGFSCSGNTIYF.

CDR3 in amino acids: CASKSSLGDTQYF. CDR3 sequence (DNA): TGTGCCAGCAAGTCCTCTCTAGGAGATACGCAGTATTTT. The chain joins TRBV6-5 to TRBJ2-3, with D hard to call. This CDR3 is 13 amino acids long. Trimming stripped 7 bases from V and 5 bases from J, with 13 bases between. Per the germline V gene, CDR1 is MNHEY and CDR2 is SVGAGI.

The chain combines TRBV6-5 with TRBJ1-1, with a tentative D call TRBD1 (5 bases). Germline V gives CDR1 MNHEY, CDR2 SVGAGI. The CDR3 is made up of 12 amino acids. V dropped 6 bases and J dropped 8 bases, with 13 bases sitting between them. The DNA for the CDR3 is TGTGCCAGCAGCCGGGGGAGGGTCGAAGCTTTCTTT. It codes for CASSRGRVEAFF.

V and J are TRBV7-8 and TRBJ2-7, with D perhaps TRBD2 (7 bases). V lost 5 bases to trimming and J lost 3 bases, with 23 bases between them. Germline V gene data show CDR1 as SGHVS and CDR2 as FQNEAQ. The CDR3 totals 17 residues. The CDR3 loop reads CASSRRGGTQGFYEQYF. CDR3 in DNA: TGTGCCAGCAGCCGTAGGGGAGGGACTCAGGGGTTCTACGAGCAGTACTTC.

The chain employs TRBV11-2 and TRBJ1-1; possible D gene TRBD1, 5 bases. This CDR3 spans 13 amino acids. The germline V and J ends were trimmed by 0 bases and 7 bases, with 9 bases remaining between them. Germline V gene data show CDR1 as SGHAT and CDR2 as FQNNGV. CDR3 amino acids: CASSLDRDDEAFF. The CDR3, as DNA: TGTGCCAGCAGCTTAGACAGGGATGATGAAGCTTTCTTT.